What follows are 21 T cell receptor beta chains derived from one specimen sequenced in a study of OX40 agonist ivuxolimab in advanced cancers. TCRdb keeps only in-frame clones here, not all; method: immunoSEQ multiplex PCR. This sample has approximately 77,000 clones, with about 90% found just once. The sample was CD4+ or CD8+ T cells sorted from blood, taken in a trial of the OX40 agonist ivuxolimab. Receptors were obtained from an adult with an advanced solid tumor such as melanoma, head and neck, liver or kidney cancer.

This chain links TRBV9 with TRBJ1-5; D perhaps matches TRBD1 (6 bases). The V end lost 5 bases, the J end lost 5 bases, and 11 bases lay between the germline ends. The CDR3 spans 13 residues. Germline CDR1 and CDR2: SGDLS and YYNGEE. DNA of the CDR3: TGTGCCAGCAGTGAGGACAGTTATCAGCCCCAGCATTTT. Translating gives CASSEDSYQPQHF.

The genes are TRBV30 and TRBJ2-7, with a tentative D call TRBD1 (5 bases). Germline CDR1 GTSNPN, CDR2 SVGIG (reference sequence). V gave up 0 bases and J gave up 5 bases, with 11 bases separating them. The CDR3 sequence is 13 residues long. This CDR3 reads CAWSVLQGDEQYF. In DNA form, the CDR3 reads TGTGCCTGGAGTGTACTTCAGGGCGACGAGCAGTACTTC. The complete variable domain, with remaining parts taken from reference TRBV30 and TRBJ2-7, reads SQTIHQWPATLVQPVGSPLSLECTVEGTSNPNLYWYRQAAGRGLQLLFYSVGIGQISSEVPQNLSASRPQDRQFILSSKKLLLSDSGFYLCAWSVLQGDEQYFGPGTRLTVT.

CDR3 in DNA: TGTGCCAGCAGCTTAGTGGTAGATACGCAGTATTTT. It is translated as CASSLVVDTQYF. The V gene is TRBV7-9, the J gene TRBJ2-3; D uncertain. V was cut by 1 base and J by 5 bases, with 4 bases left in between. Germline V lookup: CDR1 SEHNR, CDR2 FQNEAQ (reference sequence). The CDR3 totals 12 residues.

For the CDR3, the DNA is TGCAGCGTTGAAGATCTTATGGAGTACGAGCAGTACTTC. It encodes CSVEDLMEYEQYF. The rearrangement uses TRBV29-1 and TRBJ2-7; D is uncertain. The CDR3 spans 13 residues. Trimming cost V 0 bases and J 4 bases, with 10 bases left between them. CDR1 and CDR2 (germline): SQVTM, ANQGSEA.

This chain links TRBV13 with TRBJ2-4; TRBD2 is a possible D gene (5 bases). The CDR3 is made up of 18 amino acids. The germline V gene has CDR1 PRHDT and CDR2 FYEKMQ (reference sequence). The V end was cut by 3 bases, the J end by 1 base, with 19 bases between. The CDR3 spells CASSFFHPGIGAKNIQYF. The CDR3 DNA reads as TGTGCCAGCAGCTTCTTTCACCCGGGAATCGGGGCCAAAAACATTCAGTACTTC. The variable domain in full, completed from reference TRBV13 and TRBJ2-4, reads AAGVIQSPRHLIKEKRETATLKCYPIPRHDTVYWYQQGPGQDPQFLISFYEKMQSDKGSIPDRFSAQQFSDYHSELNMSSLELGDSALYFCASSFFHPGIGAKNIQYFGAGTRLSVL.

V usage is TRBV13 and J usage is TRBJ1-2; D is perhaps TRBD1 (6 bases). In germline, CDR1 is PRHDT, CDR2 FYEKMQ (reference sequence). Trimming cost V 5 bases and J 5 bases, with 21 bases left between them. The CDR3 extends over 16 amino acids. The CDR3 here is CASSQSPGVGWYGYTF. In DNA form, the CDR3 reads TGTGCCAGCAGCCAATCGCCAGGGGTCGGATGGTATGGCTACACCTTC.

The J gene is TRBJ2-5, the V gene TRBV19; 7 positions match TRBD2. V trimming: 5 bases; J trimming: 5 bases; junction bases outside the gene matches: 8. Germline V gene data show CDR1 as LNHDA and CDR2 as SQIVND (reference sequence). The CDR3 totals 14 residues. The CDR3 reads CASSELGEGETQYF. The CDR3, as DNA: TGTGCCAGTAGTGAGCTAGGGGAGGGTGAGACCCAGTACTTC. The full variable domain, completed using reference TRBV19 and TRBJ2-5, is DGGITQSPKYLFRKEGQNVTLSCEQNLNHDAMYWYRQDPGQGLRLIYYSQIVNDFQKGDIAEGYSVSREKKESFPLTVTSAQKNPTAFYLCASSELGEGETQYFGPGTRLLVL.

V gene TRBV15 combines with J gene TRBJ2-3; no definite D call. The CDR3 length is 14 residues. Deletions cut 4 bases from V and 2 bases from J, with 10 bases between. From germline, CDR1 is LNHNV and CDR2 YYDKDF (reference sequence). CDR3 coding DNA: TGTGCCACCAGCATCCTCGCACTCACAGATACGCAGTATTTT. Protein sequence: CATSILALTDTQYF.

The J gene is TRBJ2-1, the V gene TRBV10-3, with TRBD2 matching 8 bases. V was pared by 8 bases and J by 2 bases, with 17 bases of the junction left unmatched. The CDR3 has 18 amino acids. CDR1 is ENHRY and CDR2 is SYGVKD in the germline V gene. The chain's CDR3 is CAISGQRGPQTTYNEQFF. The CDR3 DNA sequence: TGTGCCATCTCGGGCCAGCGGGGGCCTCAAACAACCTACAATGAGCAGTTCTTC.

The V and J genes are TRBV7-3 and TRBJ2-3; TRBD2 agrees at 10 bases. Germline V gene lookup returns CDR1 SGHTA and CDR2 FQGTGA. With V trimmed by 1 base and J by 6 bases, 7 bases remained unmatched. The CDR3 consists of 16 residues. The CDR3 nucleotides read TGTGCCAGCAGCTTAAACAGCGGGGGGGCTACGGATACGCAGTATTTT. It codes for CASSLNSGGATDTQYF.

This chain joins TRBV27 and TRBJ2-5; 10 positions match TRBD1. This CDR3 contains 20 residues. The germline gives CDR1 MNHEY, CDR2 SMNVEV (reference sequence). J lost 3 bases, V lost 5 bases, and 21 bases had no gene match. Here the CDR3 DNA reads TGTGCCAGCAGTCTCTTATCGCGGGATGGGGGGGACAGGGGCAAAGAGACCCAGTACTTC. Encoded protein: CASSLLSRDGGDRGKETQYF.

The chain carries TRBV18 and TRBJ2-7; perhaps TRBD2 as D (7 bases). The CDR3 runs to 13 residues. V was cut by 6 bases and J by 9 bases, with 18 bases left in between. Germline lookup yields CDR1 KGHSH and CDR2 LQKENI. CDR3 sequence (DNA): TGTGCCAGCTCGCCGGGGGGCATTTTTGGGCAGTACTTC. Translation: CASSPGGIFGQYF.

The chain carries TRBV5-1 and TRBJ1-5, with D possibly matching TRBD1 (6 bases). Trimming pared 0 bases from V and 11 bases from J, leaving 15 bases between. CDR3 length: 14 amino acids. Germline V gives CDR1 SGHRS, CDR2 YFSETQ. The CDR3 DNA reads TGCGCCAGCAGCTTGGGATCCGGGGGCGAGGCCCAGCATTTT. Protein: CASSLGSGGEAQHF.

The chain couples TRBV9 to TRBJ2-7; D may correspond to TRBD1 or TRBD2 (6 bases each). Germline CDR1 SGDLS, CDR2 YYNGEE. Trimming cost V 0 bases and J 0 bases, with 7 bases left between them. The CDR3 loop spans 14 amino acids. The CDR3 DNA reads TGTGCCAGCAGCGTAGCGGGGGCCTCCTACGAGCAGTACTTC. It translates to CASSVAGASYEQYF.

The table lists this clone with a few counts. V and J are TRBV5-6 and TRBJ1-6; D unclear. Trimming stripped 8 bases from V and 8 bases from J, with 17 bases between. The CDR3 totals 14 residues. Germline V lookup: CDR1 SGHDT, CDR2 YYEEEE. The CDR3 reads CASWLARLDSPLHF. CDR3 in DNA: TGTGCCAGTTGGTTGGCCCGGCTTGATTCACCCCTCCACTTT.

The V and J genes are TRBV6-4 and TRBJ2-7; TRBD1 or TRBD2 may be the D gene (6 bases each). The CDR3 length is 15 residues. Trimming stripped 1 base from V and 4 bases from J, with 14 bases between. Germline loops: CDR1 MRHNA, CDR2 SNTAGT. DNA of the CDR3: TGTGCCAGCAGTGACTGCCGGGGGCGATTTTACGAGCAGTACTTC. It specifies CASSDCRGRFYEQYF.

This chain joins TRBV6-6 and TRBJ1-1, with D possibly matching TRBD1 (6 bases). The germline V gene has CDR1 MNHNY and CDR2 SVGAGI (reference sequence). The CDR3 sequence is 14 residues long. Trimming took 5 bases from V and 0 from J, leaving 10 bases between them. The CDR3 sequence is CASSVDSMNTEAFF. CDR3 sequence (DNA): TGTGCCAGCAGTGTGGACAGTATGAACACTGAAGCTTTCTTT.

The genes are TRBV7-9 and TRBJ2-7; 9 bases agree with TRBD1. Germline CDR1 reads SEHNR; CDR2 reads FQNEAQ (reference sequence). The CDR3 consists of 16 residues. Losses at the gene ends were 4 bases for V and 1 base for J; bases not matched to a gene: 8. The CDR3 sequence is CASSSSWGTGSYEQYF. Written as DNA, the CDR3 is TGTGCCAGCAGCTCCTCATGGGGGACAGGGTCCTACGAGCAGTACTTC.

The chain uses TRBV5-1 and TRBJ2-3; perhaps TRBD1 as D (6 bases). V gave up 3 bases and J gave up 2 bases, with 13 bases separating them. This CDR3 comprises 15 residues. CDR1 and CDR2 from the germline V gene are SGHRS and YFSETQ. The CDR3 reads CASSSTTGFTDTQYF. DNA for the CDR3: TGCGCCAGCAGCTCTACGACAGGCTTCACAGATACGCAGTATTTT.

In its sample, this clone was seen once. V gene TRBV25-1 combines with J gene TRBJ1-1; no definite D call. Trimming pared 5 bases from V and 5 bases from J, leaving 6 bases between. The CDR3 extends over 11 amino acids. The V gene's germline CDR1 is MGHDK and CDR2 SYGVNS. The CDR3 protein is CASSPGTEAFF. In DNA form, the CDR3 reads TGTGCCAGCAGTCCTGGAACTGAAGCTTTCTTT.

This clone occurred once. V and J are TRBV7-8 and TRBJ2-7; possibly TRBD1 for D (7 bases). Trimming took 5 bases from V and 3 from J, leaving 14 bases between them. CDR3 length: 14 residues. Germline CDR1 and CDR2: SGHVS and FQNEAQ. The CDR3 reads CASSRRDSYYEQYF. DNA of the CDR3: TGTGCCAGCAGCCGGCGGGACAGCTACTACGAGCAGTACTTC.